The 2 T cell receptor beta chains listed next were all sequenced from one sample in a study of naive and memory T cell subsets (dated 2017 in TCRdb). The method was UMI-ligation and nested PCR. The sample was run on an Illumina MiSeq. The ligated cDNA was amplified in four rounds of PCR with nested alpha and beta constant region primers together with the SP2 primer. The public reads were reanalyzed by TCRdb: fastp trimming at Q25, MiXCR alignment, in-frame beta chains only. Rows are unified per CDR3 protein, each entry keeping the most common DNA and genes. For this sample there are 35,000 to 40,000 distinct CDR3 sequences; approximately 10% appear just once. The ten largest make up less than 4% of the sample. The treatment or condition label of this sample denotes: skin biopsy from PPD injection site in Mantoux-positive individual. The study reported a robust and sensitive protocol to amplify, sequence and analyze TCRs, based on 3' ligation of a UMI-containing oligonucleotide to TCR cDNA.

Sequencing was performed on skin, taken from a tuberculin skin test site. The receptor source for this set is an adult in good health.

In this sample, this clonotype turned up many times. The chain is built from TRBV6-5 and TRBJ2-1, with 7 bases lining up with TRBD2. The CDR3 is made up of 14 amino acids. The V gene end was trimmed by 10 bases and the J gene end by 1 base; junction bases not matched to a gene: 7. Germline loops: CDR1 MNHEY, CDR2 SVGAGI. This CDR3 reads CATTLGGSYNEQFF. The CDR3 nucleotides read TGTGCCACGACGTTGGGGGGGTCCTACAATGAGCAGTTCTTC.

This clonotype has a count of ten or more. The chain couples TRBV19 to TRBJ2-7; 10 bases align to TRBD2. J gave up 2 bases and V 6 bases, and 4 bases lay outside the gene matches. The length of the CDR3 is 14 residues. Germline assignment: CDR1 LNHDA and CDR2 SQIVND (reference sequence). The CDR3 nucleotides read TGTGCCAGTAGCTTTCTAGCGGGAGCCTACGAGCAGTACTTC. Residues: CASSFLAGAYEQYF. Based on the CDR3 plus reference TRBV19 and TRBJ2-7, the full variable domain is DGGITQSPKYLFRKEGQNVTLSCEQNLNHDAMYWYRQDPGQGLRLIYYSQIVNDFQKGDIAEGYSVSREKKESFPLTVTSAQKNPTAFYLCASSFLAGAYEQYFGPGTRLTVT.